These 15 T cell receptor beta chains originate from one sample sequenced in a study of graft-versus-host responses after intestinal transplantation. Sequencing was performed with immunoSEQ multiplex PCR; in TCRdb, only in-frame clones are kept and a portion is missing. The repertoire holds tens of thousands of clones, roughly 95% seen once, with around 0.52% in the top ten. Sequenced material: PBMCs, taken 156 days after intestinal transplant. The receptors originated from a human patient who received an intestinal transplant, so some T cells may come from the graft donor.

V usage is TRBV28 and J usage is TRBJ2-5, with D maybe TRBD2 (5 bases). The CDR3 covers 16 residues. The germline CDR1 and CDR2 sequences are MDHEN and SYDVKM. V was trimmed by 3 bases and J by 3 bases, leaving 17 bases between them. Here the CDR3 reads CASSFWLFGVEETQYF. The CDR3, as DNA: TGTGCCAGCAGTTTTTGGCTCTTCGGGGTGGAAGAGACCCAGTACTTC. The full variable domain, with the rest looked up from reference TRBV28 and TRBJ2-5, is DVKVTQSSRYLVKRTGEKVFLECVQDMDHENMFWYRQDPGLGLRLIYFSYDVKMKEKGDIPEGYSVSREKKERFSLILESASTNQTSMYLCASSFWLFGVEETQYFGPGTRLLVL.

This clone came up once. The DNA for the CDR3 is TGTGCCAGCAGCTTGGGGGTGTCAGGGAGGGGAGAGACCCAGTACTTC. It translates to CASSLGVSGRGETQYF. The chain combines TRBV5-5 with TRBJ2-5; 7 bases are shared with TRBD2. This CDR3 spans 16 amino acids. V was clipped by 0 bases and J by 4 bases; unmatched bases: 9. Germline lookup yields CDR1 SGHKS and CDR2 YYEKEE (reference sequence).

The CDR3 reads CASSLLGGRGTGELFF. Here the CDR3 DNA reads TGTGCCAGCAGTTTATTAGGTGGCAGAGGGACCGGGGAGCTGTTTTTT. This chain links TRBV27 with TRBJ2-2; possibly TRBD2 for D (5 bases). Trimming removed 1 base at V and 5 bases at J, with 14 bases between. Germline V gene lookup returns CDR1 MNHEY and CDR2 SMNVEV (reference sequence). The CDR3 contains 16 residues.

The V and J genes are TRBV21-1 and TRBJ2-7; the D call TRBD2 from the table was never checked on the DNA. TRBV21-1 represents a pseudogene. This CDR3 comprises 14 residues. CDR3 protein: CASSRRGAPYEQYF. The CDR3 DNA reads TGTGCCAGCAGCCGCCGGGGGGCCCCCTACGAGCAGTACTTC.

The chain uses TRBV5-8 and TRBJ2-1; D not certain. Trimming took 0 bases from V and 2 from J, leaving 18 bases between them. The CDR3 covers 18 residues. Germline CDR1 SGHTS, CDR2 YDEGEE. CDR3 sequence: CASSLVGPPQAPYNEQFF. DNA for the CDR3: TGTGCCAGCAGCTTGGTGGGTCCCCCTCAGGCCCCCTACAATGAGCAGTTCTTC.

CDR3: CATSRTDRAWTSTDTQYF. In DNA form, the CDR3 reads TGTGCCACGAGTAGGACGGACAGGGCTTGGACTAGCACAGATACGCAGTATTTT. The rearrangement joins TRBV19 to TRBJ2-3; 8 bases fit TRBD1. This CDR3 contains 18 residues. Germline CDR1 is LNHDA and CDR2 is SQIVND (reference sequence). J was trimmed by 0 bases and V by 10 bases; bases with no gene match: 18. Full variable domain (missing parts from reference TRBV19 and TRBJ2-3): DGGITQSPKYLFRKEGQNVTLSCEQNLNHDAMYWYRQDPGQGLRLIYYSQIVNDFQKGDIAEGYSVSREKKESFPLTVTSAQKNPTAFYLCATSRTDRAWTSTDTQYFGPGTRLTVL.

CDR3 nucleotide sequence: TGTGCCAGCTCCGGACAGGGTGGCACAGATACGCAGTATTTT. The encoded protein is CASSGQGGTDTQYF. V gene TRBV2 combines with J gene TRBJ2-3; 8 bases fit TRBD1. Trimming removed 8 bases from V and 1 base from J; junction bases left unmatched: 5. The CDR3 sequence is 14 residues long. Per the germline V gene, CDR1 is SNHLY and CDR2 is FYNNEI.

The J gene is TRBJ2-1, the V gene TRBV28; TRBD2 agrees at 9 bases. The V gene's germline CDR1 is MDHEN and CDR2 SYDVKM. With 7 bases clipped from V and 4 bases from J, the junction kept 11 bases outside the gene matches. This CDR3 has 16 amino acids. The CDR3 DNA sequence: TGTGCCAGCATCAGTCGCGGGAGGGTTCCTTACAATGAGCAGTTCTTC. It specifies CASISRGRVPYNEQFF.

V and J are TRBV10-2 and TRBJ2-1, with 8 bases lining up with TRBD1. From germline, CDR1 is WSHSY and CDR2 SAAADI. There are 15 residues in the CDR3. V was pared by 6 bases and J by 7 bases, with 11 bases of the junction left unmatched. The CDR3 sequence is CASRISGQEKNEQFF. CDR3 DNA: TGCGCCAGCAGGATATCGGGACAGGAGAAGAATGAGCAGTTCTTC.

The V and J genes are TRBV6-5 and TRBJ1-1; weak D call: TRBD1 (5 bases). Germline values: CDR1 MNHEY, CDR2 SVGAGI. V shed 7 bases and J shed 4 bases, with 19 bases lying between them. CDR3 length: 15 residues. CDR3 nucleotides: TGTGCCAGCAACAGCATAGGGGATCGAGGCACTGAAGCTTTCTTT. Translated: CASNSIGDRGTEAFF.

The V call is TRBV7-8, the J call TRBJ2-6; D ambiguous. The CDR3 sequence is 18 residues long. Germline-derived CDR1 and CDR2 are SGHVS and FQNEAQ. V gave up 1 base and J gave up 0 bases, with 13 bases separating them. The CDR3 is CASSLVVGSSSGANVLTF. CDR3 nucleotides: TGTGCCAGCAGCTTAGTCGTCGGCTCGTCCTCTGGGGCCAACGTCCTGACTTTC.

A single count supports this clone. The chain has TRBV5-1 and TRBJ1-1; D not resolved. The CDR3 totals 20 residues. V was cut by 2 bases and J by 1 base, with 27 bases left in between. CDR1 is SGHRS and CDR2 is YFSETQ in the germline V gene. The CDR3 region is CASSFRRGSAASVANTEAFF. In DNA, the CDR3 is TGCGCCAGCAGCTTCAGACGCGGGTCAGCAGCGTCTGTCGCGAACACTGAAGCTTTCTTT.

This rearrangement joins TRBV4-2 to TRBJ1-1; no reliable D call. The CDR3 totals 12 residues. The V gene lost 3 bases and the J gene lost 7 bases, with 9 bases spanning the gap. Germline V gene lookup returns CDR1 LGHNA and CDR2 YNFKEQ. The CDR3 sequence: CASSQGTSEAFF. In nucleotides, the CDR3 is TGTGCCAGCAGCCAGGGTACGAGTGAAGCTTTCTTT.

V is TRBV27 and J is TRBJ1-5; 10 nucleotides line up with TRBD1. CDR1 is MNHEY, CDR2 SMNVEV, per germline (reference sequence). V was clipped by 5 bases and J by 5 bases; unmatched bases: 6. The CDR3 spans 15 residues. The CDR3 bases are TGTGCCAGCAGTCCCGACAGGGGGCGCGATCAGCCCCAGCATTTT. It encodes CASSPDRGRDQPQHF.

The rearrangement links TRBV4-2 to TRBJ2-6; D is undetermined. V was shortened by 0 bases and J by 2 bases, with 8 bases between the two germline ends. The germline V gene has CDR1 LGHNA and CDR2 YNFKEQ. The CDR3 spans 16 residues. CDR3 DNA sequence: TGTGCCAGCAGCCAAGAGAGGATAGCTGGGGCCAACGTCCTGACTTTC. Protein sequence: CASSQERIAGANVLTF.